This T cell receptor (beta chain) is from a study of Tregs in tolerant kidney transplant recipients. Thawed PBMCs were FACS-sorted into unstimulated CD4+CD25+CD127- regulatory T cells, CD4+CD25- non-regulatory cells, CD4 and CD8 cells. Concerning this clone itself: The antigen is unknown. Read coverage stops 3 residues before the CDR3 terminus; the germline J gene supplies the remainder.

Trimming left V 4 bases short and J 6 bases short, with 22 bases between. From germline, CDR1 is SGHDN and CDR2 FVKESK. The CDR3 has 17 amino acids. Study-wide results and caveats: Tregs expanded with activated donor B cells seemed most donor-specific. Few patients were studied, so findings need validation in larger groups. Biological reproducibility was not directly addressed in this study.

Generated by immunoSEQ multiplex PCR, the TCRdb table keeps only in-frame clones and is missing some. The sample totals tens of thousands of clones; its top ten clones hold around 0.88%. The source of this sequence is a human donor who received a combined kidney and bone marrow transplant. Here the sequenced sample was CD4+ T cells from blood, taken before the transplant. The chain has TRBV14 and TRBJ2-1, with D maybe TRBD2 (6 bases). CDR3 sequence reads: CASSPYLGGGIGNEQFF. CDR3 DNA (partial): TGTGCCAGCAGCCCTTACCTGGGGGGAGGCATCGGCAATGAG.